Sequencing of this TCR beta chain was carried out in a study of T cells in Graves' hyperthyroidism and ophthalmopathy. The sample holds many counts of this clonotype. Using RNA transcripts as the source, TCR beta CDR3 regions were amplified. HTBI primers were employed in a first-round RT-PCR of the TCR CDR3. In TCRdb, the multiplex PCR reads were re-called with MiXCR into one record per CDR3 protein. The table includes hundreds of thousands of distinct CDR3 sequences, about 15% detected once. The sequence was collected from a woman aged 35 to 49 with Graves' ophthalmopathy. The sample comprised blood.

The CDR3 DNA is TGTGCCAGCAGTTTATCAAGCGGGAGGGACGGCACCGGGGAGCTGTTTTTT. This translates into CASSLSSGRDGTGELFF. The rearrangement joins TRBV28 to TRBJ2-2, with 10 bases identical to TRBD2. V lost 1 base, J lost 4 bases, and 6 bases stayed unmatched. CDR1 is MDHEN, CDR2 SYDVKM, per germline. CDR3 length: 17 residues.